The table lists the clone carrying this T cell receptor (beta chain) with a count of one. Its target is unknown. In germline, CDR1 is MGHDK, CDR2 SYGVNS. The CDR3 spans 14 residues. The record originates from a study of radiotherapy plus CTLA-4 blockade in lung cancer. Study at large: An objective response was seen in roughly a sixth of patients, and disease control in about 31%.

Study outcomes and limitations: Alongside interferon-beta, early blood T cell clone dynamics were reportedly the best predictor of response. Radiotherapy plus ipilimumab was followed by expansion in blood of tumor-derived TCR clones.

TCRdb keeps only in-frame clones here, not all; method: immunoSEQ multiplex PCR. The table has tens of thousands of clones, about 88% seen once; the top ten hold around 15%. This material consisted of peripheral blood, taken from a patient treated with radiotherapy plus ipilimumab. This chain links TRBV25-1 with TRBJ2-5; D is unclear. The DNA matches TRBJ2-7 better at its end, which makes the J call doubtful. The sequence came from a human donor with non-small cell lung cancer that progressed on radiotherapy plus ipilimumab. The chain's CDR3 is CASSESGRSYEQYF. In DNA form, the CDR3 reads TGTGCCAGCAGTGAATCGGGCAGGTCCTACGAGCAGTACTTC.